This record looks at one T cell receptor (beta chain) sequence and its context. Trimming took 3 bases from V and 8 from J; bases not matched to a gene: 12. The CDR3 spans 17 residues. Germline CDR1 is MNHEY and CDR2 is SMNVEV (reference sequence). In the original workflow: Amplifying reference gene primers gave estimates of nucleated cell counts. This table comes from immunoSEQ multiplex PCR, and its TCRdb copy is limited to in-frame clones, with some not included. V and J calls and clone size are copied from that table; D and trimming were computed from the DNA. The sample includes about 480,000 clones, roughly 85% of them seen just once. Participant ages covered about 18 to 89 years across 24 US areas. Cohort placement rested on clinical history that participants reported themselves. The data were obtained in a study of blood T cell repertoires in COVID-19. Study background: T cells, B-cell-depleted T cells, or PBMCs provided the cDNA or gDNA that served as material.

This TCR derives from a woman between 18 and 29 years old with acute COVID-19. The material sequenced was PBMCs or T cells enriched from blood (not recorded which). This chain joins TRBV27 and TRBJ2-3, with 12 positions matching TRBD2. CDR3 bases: TGTGCCAGCAGTTTTTCCCCGACTAGCGGGAGAAGTGGTACGCAGTATTTT. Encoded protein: CASSFSPTSGRSGTQYF.